The 5 T cell receptor beta chains given below trace back to one sample, sequenced in a study of cytomegalovirus exposure and HLA in healthy donors. PCR involved 60 Vbeta and 13 Jbeta primers. TCRdb's copy holds only in-frame clones and misses some; the assay was immunoSEQ multiplex PCR. Among tens of thousands of clones, roughly 80% were seen once, and the ten largest hold around 32%. The sample comprised PBMCs. These receptors came from a man aged 45 to 65 in good health and CMV-seropositive.

The rearrangement uses TRBV6-5 and TRBJ2-7, with TRBD2 as a possible D gene (7 bases). V was clipped by 2 bases and J by 7 bases, with 15 bases between them. Germline loops: CDR1 MNHEY, CDR2 SVGAGI. The CDR3 totals 14 residues. The CDR3 DNA reads TGTGCCAGCAGTTACGGGGGGGCTTTGCTGGAGCAGTACTTC. Protein sequence: CASSYGGALLEQYF.

The chain uses TRBV6-5 and TRBJ2-1, with 11 bases identical to TRBD2. After removal of 7 bases from V and 6 bases from J, the junction contained 2 bases not matched to a gene. Germline V CDR1 and CDR2: MNHEY, SVGAGI. The CDR3 sequence is 13 residues long. CDR3 DNA sequence: TGTGCCAGCACCGGGACTAGCGGCAATGAGCAGTTCTTC. It is translated as CASTGTSGNEQFF.

This rearrangement joins TRBV13 to TRBJ1-1, with 7 bases lining up with TRBD1. V was clipped by 5 bases and J by 0 bases; unmatched bases: 6. This CDR3 is built from 15 residues. Germline-derived CDR1 and CDR2 are PRHDT and FYEKMQ (reference sequence). The CDR3, as DNA: TGTGCCAGCAGCGGACCCGGGACAGTGAACACTGAAGCTTTCTTT. Translated: CASSGPGTVNTEAFF.

The V gene is TRBV11-2, the J gene TRBJ2-5, with a weak D call TRBD2 (6 bases). The J call may be faulty, since TRBJ2-7 better matches the DNA end. CDR3 length equals 16 residues. The germline CDR1 and CDR2 sequences are SGHAT and FQNNGV. CDR3 protein: CASSQRGTPAGSEQYF. CDR3 sequence (DNA): TGTGCCAGCAGCCAAAGGGGAACACCCGCGGGGAGCGAGCAGTACTTC.

J is TRBJ2-1 and V is TRBV7-7, with 8 bases aligning to TRBD2. The CDR3 consists of 13 residues. In germline, CDR1 is SSHAT, CDR2 FNYEAQ (reference sequence). CDR3 sequence: CASGLSGSNEQFF. CDR3 coding DNA: TGTGCTAGCGGGCTAAGCGGGAGTAATGAGCAGTTCTTC.